This TCR beta chain originates from a study of OX40 agonist ivuxolimab in advanced cancers. Study as a whole: The diagnoses of dose-escalation patients were hepatocellular carcinoma, melanoma, renal cell or head and neck cancer. Aged about 20 to 85 with a mean of approximately 57 years, they were approximately 80% male.

The germline V gene has CDR1 MDHEN and CDR2 SYDVKM. Trimming stripped 10 bases from V and 4 bases from J, with 10 bases between. This CDR3 is built from 11 residues. As regards this clone: What it recognizes is unknown.

Sequencing used immunoSEQ multiplex PCR; TCRdb keeps in-frame clones, though not all of them. The table records around 35,000 clones, around 86% of them present only once. Findings and limits, study-wide: Antigen targets of the expanded peripheral T cells went undetermined. Clonal expansion from baseline to week 6 occurred in both CD4+ and CD8+ T cells.

This chain uses TRBV28 with TRBJ1-1; possibly TRBD1 for D (6 bases). The sequence derives from an adult with an advanced solid tumor such as melanoma, head and neck, liver or kidney cancer. Sequenced material: CD4+ or CD8+ T cells sorted from blood, taken in a trial of the OX40 agonist ivuxolimab. The CDR3 spells CATTGFTEAFF. DNA for the CDR3: TGTGCCACCACAGGGTTCACTGAAGCTTTCTTT.